Below, 7 T cell receptor beta chains from the same sample are listed, as sequenced in a study of identifying expanded T cells in peripheral blood. TCRdb keeps only in-frame clones here, not all; method: immunoSEQ multiplex PCR. The sample records 58,000 or so clones, approximately 83% being singletons. The source material was blood. These receptors all stem from a person between 18 and 75 years old in good health.

The V gene is TRBV6-1, the J gene TRBJ2-7; unclear D gene. This CDR3 is built from 15 residues. V lost 1 base to trimming and J lost 1 base, with 11 bases between them. Germline V gives CDR1 MNHNS, CDR2 SASEGT. CDR3 coding DNA: TGTGCCAGCAGTGAAGGAATAGGCCGATCCTACGAGCAGTACTTC. Amino acids: CASSEGIGRSYEQYF.

The rearrangement uses TRBV19 and TRBJ1-5; 11 bases fit TRBD1. V was pared by 7 bases and J by 2 bases, with 7 bases of the junction left unmatched. The CDR3 is made up of 16 amino acids. Germline V gene sequence: CDR1 LNHDA, CDR2 SQIVND (reference sequence). The CDR3 reads CASKGQGAGGNQPQHF. The CDR3 nucleotides are TGTGCCAGTAAAGGACAGGGGGCTGGAGGCAATCAGCCCCAGCATTTT. The complete variable domain, with remaining parts taken from reference TRBV19 and TRBJ1-5, reads DGGITQSPKYLFRKEGQNVTLSCEQNLNHDAMYWYRQDPGQGLRLIYYSQIVNDFQKGDIAEGYSVSREKKESFPLTVTSAQKNPTAFYLCASKGQGAGGNQPQHFGDGTRLSIL.

This chain joins TRBV11-3 and TRBJ1-4; 10 bases are shared with TRBD1. CDR3 size: 14 residues. The trim removed 4 bases at V and 6 bases at J, leaving 2 bases unmatched. CDR1 is SGHNT and CDR2 is YENEEA in the germline V gene. The CDR3 is CASSSGQGDEKLFF. As DNA, the CDR3 is TGTGCCAGCAGCTCAGGACAGGGGGATGAAAAACTGTTTTTT.

This rearrangement joins TRBV11-2 to TRBJ2-3; the match to TRBD1 covers 7 bases. This CDR3 has 14 amino acids. The V segment lost 4 bases and the J segment 6 bases; nucleotides outside the gene matches: 7. Germline V lookup: CDR1 SGHAT, CDR2 FQNNGV. CDR3: CASSSRQGLDTQYF. CDR3 bases: TGTGCCAGCAGCTCCCGACAGGGATTGGATACGCAGTATTTT.

The V and J genes are TRBV18 and TRBJ2-7; TRBD1 matches at 8 bases. CDR1 KGHSH and CDR2 LQKENI come from the germline V gene. The CDR3 loop spans 14 amino acids. Trimming cost V 6 bases and J 2 bases; bases outside gene matches: 6. This chain's CDR3 is CASSLGTGTYEQYV. Here the CDR3 DNA reads TGTGCCAGCTCCCTCGGGACAGGAACCTACGAGCAGTACGTC.

This rearrangement joins TRBV20-1 to TRBJ1-4; D might be TRBD1 (6 bases). Trimming removed 5 bases from V and 9 bases from J, with 10 bases in between. Germline CDR1 DFQATT, CDR2 SNEGSKA (reference sequence). The CDR3 consists of 11 residues. The CDR3 nucleotides read TGCAGTGCTGAAACAGGGCAAAAACTGTTTTTT. This sequence encodes CSAETGQKLFF.

This clone has only one observation. This chain uses TRBV18 with TRBJ2-3; D gene ambiguous. V lost 2 bases to trimming and J lost 2 bases, with 11 bases between them. The CDR3 contains 15 residues. Germline V lookup: CDR1 KGHSH, CDR2 LQKENI. The CDR3 DNA sequence: TGTGCCAGCTCACCATCATGGCAGATCACAGATACGCAGTATTTT. Its protein is CASSPSWQITDTQYF.